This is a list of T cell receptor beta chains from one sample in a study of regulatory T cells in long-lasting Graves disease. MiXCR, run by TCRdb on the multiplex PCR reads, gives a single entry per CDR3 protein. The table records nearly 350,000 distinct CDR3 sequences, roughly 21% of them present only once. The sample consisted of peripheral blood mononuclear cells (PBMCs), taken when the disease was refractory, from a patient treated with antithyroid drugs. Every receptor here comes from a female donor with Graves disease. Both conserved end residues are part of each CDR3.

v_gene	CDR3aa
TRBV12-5	CASGLVPNGRFYGYTF
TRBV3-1	CASSQQSYGNTIYF
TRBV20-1	CSAQAGQAYEQYF
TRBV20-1	CSVWYDKLFF
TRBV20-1	CSARNGNTEAFF
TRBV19	CASTPGQGGYAF
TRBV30	CAWTPGGLNYGYTF
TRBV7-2	CASSLELAGGSGRQETQYF
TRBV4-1	CASSQEGNIRVTGELFF
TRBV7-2	CASSLAGLDRRSNQKETQYF
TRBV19	CATGTLITGELFF
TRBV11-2	CASSYSERAYYGYTF
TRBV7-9	CASSSGTSGNTGELFF
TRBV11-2	CASSYTDGPQHF
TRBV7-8	CASSLWQSSYEQYF
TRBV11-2	CASSLDRGWDEQFF
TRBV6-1	CASSGAQGASGYTF
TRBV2	CASSGGRLGYEQYF
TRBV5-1	CASSFGSGDLYEQYF
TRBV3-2	CASSQDSGQSQRAFF
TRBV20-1	CSAQAGQGLNYGYTF
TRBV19	CASSIVADLAKNIQYF
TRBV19	CASSSRTGDFRSYGYTF
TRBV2	CASRPQAGTEAFF
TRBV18	CASSPGTGEDYNEQFF
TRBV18	CASSPPYPTNEKLFF
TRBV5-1	CASSPESGDIQETQYF
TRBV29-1	CSVAYRASYEQYF
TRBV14	CASSQEPTWDRSSYEQYF
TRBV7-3	CASSSTPNTEAFF
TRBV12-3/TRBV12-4	CASSPVNGLKKLFF
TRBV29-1	CSVEATRGYNEQFF
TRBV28	CASSFHLESLTYEQYF
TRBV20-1	CSAREARGNGYTF
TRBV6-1	CASKFTGTGELFF
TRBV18	CASSRDRGLQETQYF
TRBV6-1	CASSGWGEETQYF
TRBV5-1	CASSEGLAGGEQYF
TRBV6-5	CASSYKSRETQYF
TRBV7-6	CASSSQSTNTEAFF
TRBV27	CASSFDRTSGRYEQFF
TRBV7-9	CASSSEDRGYGYTF
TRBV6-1	CASSNAGGARETRYF
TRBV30	CAWTLAITSGHSYEQYF
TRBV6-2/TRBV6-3	CASSRTSGASYEQYF
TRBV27	CASSPSVVGPQHF
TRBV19	CASSPHRSGREQFF
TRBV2	CASSDGQGTEAFF
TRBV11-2	CASSLGIGPEQYF
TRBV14	CASSGVAVGNEQYF
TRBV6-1	CASSPGPPNQPQHF
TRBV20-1	CSAREGGRGSEKLFF
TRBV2	CASRGGAQTDTQYF
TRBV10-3	CAIERGTSGEQYF
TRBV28	CASSLAGPGSPLHF
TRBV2	CASKPTQNTEAFF
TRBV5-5	CASSQGQGWLQPQHF